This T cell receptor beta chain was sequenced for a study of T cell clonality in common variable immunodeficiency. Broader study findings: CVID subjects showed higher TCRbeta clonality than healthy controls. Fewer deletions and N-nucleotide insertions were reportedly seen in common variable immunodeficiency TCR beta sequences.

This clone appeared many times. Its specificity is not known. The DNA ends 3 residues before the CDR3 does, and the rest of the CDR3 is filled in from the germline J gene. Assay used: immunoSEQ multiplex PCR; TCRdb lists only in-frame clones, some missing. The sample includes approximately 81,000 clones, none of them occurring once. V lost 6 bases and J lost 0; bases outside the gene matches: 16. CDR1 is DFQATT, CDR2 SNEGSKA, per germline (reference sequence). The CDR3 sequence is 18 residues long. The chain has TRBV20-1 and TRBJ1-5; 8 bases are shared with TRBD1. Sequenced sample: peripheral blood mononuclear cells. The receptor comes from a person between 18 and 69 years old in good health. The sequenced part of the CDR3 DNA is TGCAGTGCGATTCTGTTAGGACAGGGCTCTTATAGCAATCAGCCC. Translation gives CSAILLGQGSYSNQP. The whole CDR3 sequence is CSAILLGQGSYSNQPQHF.